This is a list of T cell receptor beta chains from one sample in a study of post-analysis software for immune sequencing data. TCRdb passed the PCR reads through MiXCR, listing each CDR3 protein once. There are fewer than 900,000 distinct CDR3 sequences in the sample; around 45% occur only once, and roughly 4.9% lies in the top ten. The sample consisted of blood. All receptors derive from a girl aged 10-17 years with multiple sclerosis. Both conserved end residues are part of each CDR3. The D gene is left open where the match is weak. Rows give clone size only sometimes, using once, few, many, or a class for an expanded clone.

j_call clone_size v_call d_call cdr3_nt cdr3_aa
TRBJ2-3 NA TRBV7-2 NA TGTGCCAGCAGCTCTCAACCCAGGGACTCGACAGATACGCAGTATTTT CASSSQPRDSTDTQYF
TRBJ2-1 NA TRBV20-1 TRBD2 TGCAGTGCTAGATGGCTAGCGGGAGATTGGGATGAGCAGTTCTTC CSARWLAGDWDEQFF
TRBJ2-1 few TRBV25-1 NA TGTGCCAGCAGTGAACCCCGGACAAATGAGCAGTTCTTC CASSEPRTNEQFF
TRBJ1-2 few TRBV2 NA TGTGCCGGGAGATCGTTGGACAACTATGGCTACACCTTC CAGRSLDNYGYTF
TRBJ2-7 NA TRBV20-1 NA TGCAGTGCTAGAGACGAGGCCTACGAGCAGTACTTC CSARDEAYEQYF
TRBJ2-7 NA TRBV4-1 NA TGCGCCAGCAGCCAAGACGTGACGAACTCCTACGAGCAGTACTTC CASSQDVTNSYEQYF
TRBJ2-3 NA TRBV10-1 TRBD1 TGCGCCGGCAGTGAGGACAGGGATGGAGATACGCAGTATTTT CAGSEDRDGDTQYF
TRBJ1-2 NA TRBV7-9 NA TGTGCCAGCAGCCCCATACAGGGAAGCTATGGCTACACCTTC CASSPIQGSYGYTF
TRBJ2-7 few TRBV4-2 TRBD1 TGTGCCAGCAGCCACGCCATCCGGGACAGGGCCGAGCAGTACTTC CASSHAIRDRAEQYF
TRBJ2-6 few TRBV9 NA TGTGCCAGCAGTGAGCGGTCGGGGTCTCTCTCTGGGGCCAACGTCCTGACTTTC CASSERSGSLSGANVLTF
TRBJ1-5 NA TRBV20-1 NA TGCAGTGCTACGACAGTCCGGGCTGGGAATCAGCCCCAGCATTTT CSATTVRAGNQPQHF
TRBJ2-7 few TRBV6-1 NA TGTGCCAGCAGTGAAGACGTGGGCACCTCCTACGAGCAGTACTTC CASSEDVGTSYEQYF
TRBJ2-1 NA TRBV5-1 TRBD2 TGCGCCAGCAGCTCCCCCCCTAGCGGTAGCTACAATGAGCAGTTCTTC CASSSPPSGSYNEQFF
TRBJ2-2 NA TRBV29-1 TRBD1 TGCAGCGTTGGCCAGGGGGAAACCGGGGAGCTGTTTTTT CSVGQGETGELFF
TRBJ1-5 NA TRBV6-2/TRBV6-3 NA TGTGCCAGCAGTAACCGGGACTCCAATCAGCCCCAGCATTTT CASSNRDSNQPQHF
TRBJ2-4 few TRBV30 NA TGTGCCTGGAATGGAGCCAAAAACATTCAGTACTTC CAWNGAKNIQYF